The present entry profiles one TCR beta chain with its context. Its antigen is unidentified. The sample is drawn from a study of T cell responses to AZD1222 COVID-19 vaccine. General study results and limits: Clonal diversity was possibly underestimated, and the donors were mostly white British, with more females. Spike as a whole was targeted by vaccine-associated CD4 TCRs, dominant at 160-218 and 743-854. Close to half of all spike-specific TCRs reportedly target regions of the variants that are unmutated.

This table comes from immunoSEQ multiplex PCR, and its TCRdb copy is limited to in-frame clones, with some not included. The table records 150,000 or so clones, approximately 91% of them present only once. Losses at the gene ends were 5 bases for V and 4 bases for J; bases not matched to a gene: 7. The CDR3 extends over 14 amino acids. Germline V gene data show CDR1 as SEHNR and CDR2 as FQNEAQ (reference sequence). The V gene is TRBV7-9, the J gene TRBJ2-7; 8 nucleotides agree with TRBD1. The source of this sequence is an adult who received the AZD1222 COVID-19 vaccine. The material sequenced was peripheral blood, taken 28 days after the second AZD1222 dose. CDR3 amino acids: CASSLDRVIYEQYF. The CDR3, as DNA: TGTGCCAGCAGCCTGGACAGGGTTATATACGAGCAGTACTTC.